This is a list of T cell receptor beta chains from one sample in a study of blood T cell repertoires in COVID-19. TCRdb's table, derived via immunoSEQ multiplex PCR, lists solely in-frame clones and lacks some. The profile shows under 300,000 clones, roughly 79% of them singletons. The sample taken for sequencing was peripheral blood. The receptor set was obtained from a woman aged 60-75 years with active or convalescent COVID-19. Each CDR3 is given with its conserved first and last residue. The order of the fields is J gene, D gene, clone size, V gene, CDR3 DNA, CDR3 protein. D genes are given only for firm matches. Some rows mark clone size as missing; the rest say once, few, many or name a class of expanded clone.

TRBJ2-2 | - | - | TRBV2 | TGTGCCAGCAGTCGCGACAGGACCCACACCGGGGAGCTGTTTTTT | CASSRDRTHTGELFF
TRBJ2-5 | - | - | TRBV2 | TGTGCCAGCACCATTTCAGAGACCCAGTACTTC | CASTISETQYF
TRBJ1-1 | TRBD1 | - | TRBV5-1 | TGCGCCAGCACGGGAACAGGGGTTGCGTACACTGAAGCTTTCTTT | CASTGTGVAYTEAFF
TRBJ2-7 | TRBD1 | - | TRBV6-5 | TGTGCCAGCAGTTTGGGGACAGGGGGCGACTACGAGCAGTACTTC | CASSLGTGGDYEQYF
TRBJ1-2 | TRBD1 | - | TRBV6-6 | TGTGCCAGCAGTCGATCCGGGACAGGAGACTCCTATGGCTACACCTTC | CASSRSGTGDSYGYTF
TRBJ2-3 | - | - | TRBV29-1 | TGCAGCGTTGAAGAGGGGACTGCTAGCACAGATACGCAGTATTTT | CSVEEGTASTDTQYF
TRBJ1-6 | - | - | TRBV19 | TGTGCCAGTAGTTTGGGGTGGCAGGGTGGTTCACCCCTCCACTTT | CASSLGWQGGSPLHF
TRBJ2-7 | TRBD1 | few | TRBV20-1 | TGCAGTGCTAGTCTTCATAAACCGGGACAGCCGCTTCAATCCTACGAGCAGTACTTC | CSASLHKPGQPLQSYEQYF
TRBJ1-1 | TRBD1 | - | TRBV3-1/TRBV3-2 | TGTGCCAGCAGCCCTTCGCCGGGACAGGGTGGTACTGAAGCTTTCTTT | CASSPSPGQGGTEAFF
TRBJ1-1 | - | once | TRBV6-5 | TGTGCCAGTTCATCCCCGGGGACTGAAGCTTTCTTT | CASSSPGTEAFF
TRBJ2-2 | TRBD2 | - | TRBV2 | TGTGCCAGCGGAGGACTAGCGGGGGAAACCGGGGAGCTGTTTTTT | CASGGLAGETGELFF
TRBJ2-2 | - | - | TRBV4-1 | TGCGCCAGCAGCCAAGTCGTAGACACCGGGGAGCTGTTTTTT | CASSQVVDTGELFF
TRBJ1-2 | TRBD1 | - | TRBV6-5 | TGTGCCAGCAGGTCTCAGGGGGCTGGCCTAGGGGGCTACACCTTC | CASRSQGAGLGGYTF
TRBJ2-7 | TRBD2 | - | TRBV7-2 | TGTGCCAGCAGCTATACTAGCGGGGGGCGCGAGCAGTACTTC | CASSYTSGGREQYF
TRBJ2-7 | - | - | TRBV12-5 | TGTGCTAGTGGTTTTCCACAGCAAAGCTCCTACGAGCAGTACTTC | CASGFPQQSSYEQYF
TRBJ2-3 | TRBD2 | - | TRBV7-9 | TGTGCCAGCAGCTTAGGGGGGGGACCCACAGATACGCAGTATTTT | CASSLGGGPTDTQYF
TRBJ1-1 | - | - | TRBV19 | TGTGCCAGCTGCGACTTGAACACTGAAGCTTTCTTT | CASCDLNTEAFF
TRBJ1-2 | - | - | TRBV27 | TGTGCCAGCAGATCGACAGCTAACTATGGCTACACCTTC | CASRSTANYGYTF
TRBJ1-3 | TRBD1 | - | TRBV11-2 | TGTGCCAGCGGGACAGGTTCTGGAAACACCATATATTTT | CASGTGSGNTIYF
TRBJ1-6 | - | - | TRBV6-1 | TGTGCCAGCAGTGAAGCGGGGGGAGAGGATTCACCCCTCCACTTT | CASSEAGGEDSPLHF
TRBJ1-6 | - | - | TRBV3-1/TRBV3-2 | TGTGCCAGCAGCCCGGGACATAGTAATTCACCCCTCCACTTT | CASSPGHSNSPLHF
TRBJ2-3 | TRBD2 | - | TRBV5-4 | TGTGCCAGCAGCTTGACTAGCGGGGGGGCTTTGTTCGCGGATACGCAGTATTTT | CASSLTSGGALFADTQYF
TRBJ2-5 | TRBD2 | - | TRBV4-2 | TGTGCCAGCAGCCAAGCAGGTCCGGGGGGATCTCAAGAGACCCAGTACTTC | CASSQAGPGGSQETQYF
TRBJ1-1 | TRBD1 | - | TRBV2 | TGTGCCAGCAGTGTTACAGGGGCCAACACTGAAGCTTTCTTT | CASSVTGANTEAFF
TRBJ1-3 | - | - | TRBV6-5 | TGTGCCAGCAGCCGGGACTTTTCCTCTGGAAACACCATATATTTT | CASSRDFSSGNTIYF
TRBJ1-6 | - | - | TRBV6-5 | TGTGCCAGCAGTCCCCGGCGGAGTAATTCACCCCTCCACTTT | CASSPRRSNSPLHF
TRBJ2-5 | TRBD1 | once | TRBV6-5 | TGTGCCAGCTCCGAAACAGGGGGCCAAGAGACCCAGTACTTC | CASSETGGQETQYF
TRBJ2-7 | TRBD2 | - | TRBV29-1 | TGCAGCGTGGGTCTTCGGACTAGCGGGGGTACCTTCTCCTACGAGCAGTACTTC | CSVGLRTSGGTFSYEQYF
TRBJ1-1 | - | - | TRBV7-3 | TGTGCCAGCAGCTATCAAAGGGGAACTGAAGCTTTCTTT | CASSYQRGTEAFF
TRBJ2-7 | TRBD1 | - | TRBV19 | TGTGCCAGTACCCGAGGACAGGGGGCATGGGAGCAGTACTTC | CASTRGQGAWEQYF
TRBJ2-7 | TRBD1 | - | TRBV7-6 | TGTGCCAGCAGCTTAAACAGGGGAACCTACGAGCAGTACTTC | CASSLNRGTYEQYF
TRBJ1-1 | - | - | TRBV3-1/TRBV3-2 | TGTGCCAGCAGCCAGTATGCGGGGGGAAACACTGAAGCTTTCTTT | CASSQYAGGNTEAFF
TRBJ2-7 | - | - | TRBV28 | TGTGCCAGCAGTTTACTCACCCTTACCCCCCAGAACGAGCAGTACTTC | CASSLLTLTPQNEQYF
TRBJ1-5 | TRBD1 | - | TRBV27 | TGTGCCAGCAGTAGAACAGGGGGCGCGGGGCAGCCCCAGCATTTT | CASSRTGGAGQPQHF
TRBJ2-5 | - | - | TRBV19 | TGTGCCAGTCAACAAAGCAGGCTGTCAGAGACCCAGTACTTC | CASQQSRLSETQYF
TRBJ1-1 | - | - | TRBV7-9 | TGTGCCAGCAGCCCCCGTACTTACTCGAACACTGAAGCTTTCTTT | CASSPRTYSNTEAFF
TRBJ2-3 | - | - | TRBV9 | TGTGCCAGCACCCAAGGGACTGCAAGAGCAGATACGCAGTATTTT | CASTQGTARADTQYF
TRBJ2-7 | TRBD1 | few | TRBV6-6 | TGTGCCAGCAGTTCCCGGGACAGGTCCTACGAGCAGTACTTC | CASSSRDRSYEQYF
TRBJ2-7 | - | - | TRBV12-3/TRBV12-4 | TGTGCCAGCAGTGAGGTCCTCTACGAGCAGTACTTC | CASSEVLYEQYF
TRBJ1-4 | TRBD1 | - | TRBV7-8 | TGTGCCAGCAGCTTAATGGGCTTCGGGACAGGGAATGAAAAACTGTTTTTT | CASSLMGFGTGNEKLFF
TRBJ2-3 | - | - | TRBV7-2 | TGTGCCAGCAGCTTCCAACAAACCACAGATACGCAGTATTTT | CASSFQQTTDTQYF
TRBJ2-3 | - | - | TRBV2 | TGTGCCAGCAGTGACCCCGGGGGCGGGGGCGGCGCAGATACGCAGTATTTT | CASSDPGGGGGADTQYF
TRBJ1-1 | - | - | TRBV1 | TGCACCAGCAGCCAAGATGGGGGGACAGCGAACACTGAAGCTTTCTTT | CTSSQDGGTANTEAFF
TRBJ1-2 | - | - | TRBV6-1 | TGTGCCAGCAGTGAAGTCGGTAGCGGCTATGGCTACACCTTC | CASSEVGSGYGYTF
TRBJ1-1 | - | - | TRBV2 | TGTGCCAGCATCGGGGGGGGGTACACTGAAGCTTTCTTT | CASIGGGYTEAFF
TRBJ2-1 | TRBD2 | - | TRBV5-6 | TGTGCCAGCAGCCCGGTGGGGGGAGGGGAGTTCTTC | CASSPVGGGEFF
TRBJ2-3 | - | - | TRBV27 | TGTGCCAGCAGTTTCACGGGGTCGGTTATATATACGCAGTATTTT | CASSFTGSVIYTQYF
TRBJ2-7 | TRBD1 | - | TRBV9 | TGTGCCAGCAGCCTCACGGACAGGGAGACCTACGAGCAGTACTTC | CASSLTDRETYEQYF
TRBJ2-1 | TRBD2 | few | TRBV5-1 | TGCGCCAGCAGCTTGCCGCCTAGCGGGGGGGCCGGCGAGCAGTTCTTC | CASSLPPSGGAGEQFF
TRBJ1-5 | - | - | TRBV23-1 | TGCGCCAGCAGTCACCGAACAGGGCGGGGGTTAAATCAGCCCCAGCATTTT | CASSHRTGRGLNQPQHF
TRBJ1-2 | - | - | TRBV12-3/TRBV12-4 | TGTGCCAGCAGTTTAGACAGGATCCATGGCTACACCTTC | CASSLDRIHGYTF
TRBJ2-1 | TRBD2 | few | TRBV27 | TGTGCCAGCAGTGGACTAGCGGGGGGAGTTGAGCAGTTCTTC | CASSGLAGGVEQFF
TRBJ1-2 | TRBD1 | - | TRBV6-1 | TGTGCCAGCAGTGAATCGACAGGGGCAGTAGGGTTTTATGGCTACACCTTC | CASSESTGAVGFYGYTF